Listed here are 16 T cell receptor beta chains from one sample, sequenced in a study of Tregs in tolerant kidney transplant recipients. Recipients received nonmyeloablative bone marrow transplants from related graft donors, with transient mixed chimerism. Here immunoSEQ multiplex PCR was the method, and the copy in TCRdb shows in-frame clones only, minus some. The table includes 40,000 to 50,000 clones, around nine tenths detected once. The sample in question was CD8+ T cells from blood (PBMCs), obtained 12 months after the transplant. The source is a human patient who received a combined kidney and bone marrow transplant. Some T cells may be supplied by the graft donor.

The V gene is TRBV9, the J gene TRBJ2-7; D gene ambiguous. CDR3 length: 14 residues. The V and J ends lost 4 bases and 3 bases respectively, with 14 bases between them. Germline lookup yields CDR1 SGDLS and CDR2 YYNGEE. The CDR3 spells CASSPGVQYYEQYF. For the CDR3, the DNA is TGTGCCAGCAGCCCCGGCGTACAGTACTACGAGCAGTACTTC.

The chain employs TRBV11-3 and TRBJ2-2; no clear D. V was cut by 2 bases and J by 6 bases, with 10 bases left in between. This CDR3 is built from 14 residues. Per the germline V gene, CDR1 is SGHNT and CDR2 is YENEEA. This CDR3 reads CASSLIFSSGELFF. CDR3 nucleotide sequence: TGTGCCAGCAGCTTAATATTTTCGTCCGGGGAGCTGTTTTTT.

The rearrangement joins TRBV7-3 to TRBJ2-1, with a weak D call TRBD2 (6 bases). The germline gives CDR1 SGHTA, CDR2 FQGTGA. The CDR3 is made up of 14 amino acids. Trimming left V 4 bases short and J 7 bases short, with 14 bases between. The CDR3 nucleotides read TGTGCCAGCAGCTATGGAGGGGCCAGTAATGAGCAGTTCTTC. It specifies CASSYGGASNEQFF.

This chain links TRBV2 with TRBJ2-5; 10 bases are shared with TRBD2. CDR1 is SNHLY and CDR2 is FYNNEI in the germline V gene. V lost 2 bases, J lost 3 bases, and 12 bases stayed unmatched. This CDR3 is 18 amino acids long. CDR3 protein: CASSELWLAGAGEETQYF. CDR3 coding DNA: TGTGCCAGCAGTGAATTATGGCTAGCGGGAGCCGGGGAAGAGACCCAGTACTTC.

Turning to this clone: Other nucleotide sequences in the sample specify the same CDR3. The gene calls are TRBV5-4 and TRBJ1-6, with D maybe TRBD1 (6 bases). Germline loops: CDR1 SGHNT, CDR2 YYREEE (reference sequence). This CDR3 contains 14 residues. Trimming took off 4 bases at V and 7 bases at J, with 12 bases between the two ends. The CDR3 loop is CASSKEQGNSPLHF. As DNA, the CDR3 is TGTGCCAGCAGCAAAGAACAGGGAAATTCACCCCTCCACTTT. Filled out from reference TRBV5-4 and TRBJ1-6, the complete variable domain reads ETGVTQSPTHLIKTRGQQVTLRCSSQSGHNTVSWYQQALGQGPQFIFQYYREEENGRGNFPPRFSGLQFPNYSSELNVNALELDDSALYLCASSKEQGNSPLHFGNGTRLTVT.

The CDR3 sequence is CASSLAGYNEQFF. CDR3 DNA: TGCGCCAGCAGCCTAGCGGGATACAATGAGCAGTTCTTC. This chain links TRBV4-3 with TRBJ2-1, with 8 bases lining up with TRBD2. CDR1 is LGHNA, CDR2 YSLEER, per germline. Losses at the gene ends were 4 bases for V and 4 bases for J; bases not matched to a gene: 0. This CDR3 has 13 residues.

The rearrangement links TRBV27 to TRBJ1-2, with a weak D call TRBD1 (5 bases). With 6 bases removed from V and 8 bases from J, the gap between germline ends came to 16 bases. This CDR3 has 13 amino acids. The germline gives CDR1 MNHEY, CDR2 SMNVEV (reference sequence). DNA of the CDR3: TGTGCCAGCAGGGGGACTCCTCGGGGCGGCTACACCTTC. This codes for CASRGTPRGGYTF.

This clone was seen a single time. The V and J genes are TRBV4-2 and TRBJ2-1, with 8 bases aligning to TRBD2. Trimming removed 3 bases from V and 7 bases from J; junction bases left unmatched: 14. The CDR3 spans 17 residues. The germline V gene has CDR1 LGHNA and CDR2 YNFKEQ. The CDR3: CASSQSTGTREPNEQFF. CDR3 bases: TGTGCCAGCAGCCAGAGTACCGGGACTAGAGAACCAAATGAGCAGTTCTTC.

The chain links TRBV7-3 to TRBJ1-1; 9 bases map to TRBD1. The CDR3 consists of 16 residues. Germline CDR1 and CDR2: SGHTA and FQGTGA. J lost 4 bases, V lost 6 bases, and 12 bases had no gene match. As DNA, the CDR3 is TGTGCCAGCAGGCCAGACGGGACAGGGCACCCCACTGAAGCTTTCTTT. It encodes CASRPDGTGHPTEAFF.

Within the sample, this clone is medium-sized. Within the sample, other DNA sequences also encode this same CDR3. The J gene is TRBJ2-7, the V gene TRBV7-6, with 11 bases identical to TRBD2. This CDR3 contains 15 residues. The ends lost 1 base at V and 4 bases at J; junction bases unmatched: 3. Germline loops: CDR1 SGHVS, CDR2 FNYEAQ. The CDR3 spells CASSLGTSGSYEQYF. CDR3 DNA: TGTGCCAGCAGCTTAGGAACTAGCGGGAGTTACGAGCAGTACTTC.

In this sample, this clone turned up once. This sequence joins TRBV2 and TRBJ2-1, with a tentative D call TRBD1 (6 bases). The germline CDR1 and CDR2 sequences are SNHLY and FYNNEI. Trimming shortened V by 3 bases and J by 3 bases, and 12 bases separated the two germline ends. The length of the CDR3 is 15 residues. CDR3 coding DNA: TGTGCCAGCAGTGACAGGGACACTGACTACAATGAGCAGTTCTTC. Translated: CASSDRDTDYNEQFF.

V gene TRBV27 combines with J gene TRBJ2-7, with 10 bases matching TRBD2. This CDR3 comprises 14 residues. Germline CDR1 reads MNHEY; CDR2 reads SMNVEV (reference sequence). Trimming cost V 6 bases and J 6 bases; bases outside gene matches: 8. CDR3 sequence: CASRPAGGPFEQYF. For the CDR3, the DNA is TGTGCCAGCAGACCAGCGGGAGGGCCCTTCGAGCAGTACTTC.

This chain connects TRBV4-3 to TRBJ1-5; 7 bases fit TRBD1. The V gene end was trimmed by 4 bases and the J gene end by 3 bases; junction bases not matched to a gene: 3. The CDR3 length is 14 residues. Germline V gives CDR1 LGHNA, CDR2 YSLEER. The CDR3 nucleotides read TGCGCCAGCAGCCCGGGACAGACCAATCAGCCCCAGCATTTT. Amino acid sequence: CASSPGQTNQPQHF.

The genes are TRBV30 and TRBJ2-7; 7 bases are shared with TRBD1. CDR1 and CDR2 from the germline V gene are GTSNPN and SVGIG (reference sequence). The CDR3 contains 13 residues. The V and J ends lost 8 bases and 4 bases, in that order; junction bases with no gene match: 11. The CDR3 loop is CAQTGVSGYEQYF. The CDR3, as DNA: TGTGCCCAAACAGGGGTTTCGGGATACGAGCAGTACTTC.

The CDR3 region is CASTPGRGSGNTIYF. The DNA of the CDR3 is TGTGCCAGCACCCCGGGGCGGGGCTCTGGAAACACCATATATTTT. The V gene is TRBV6-6, the J gene TRBJ1-3, with TRBD1 as a possible D gene (5 bases). Germline V gene sequence: CDR1 MNHNY, CDR2 SVGAGI (reference sequence). With 7 bases removed from V and 0 bases from J, the gap between germline ends came to 13 bases. The CDR3 spans 15 residues.

This sequence joins TRBV28 and TRBJ2-1, with D perhaps matching TRBD1 (6 bases). V gave up 0 bases and J gave up 3 bases, with 15 bases separating them. Germline CDR1 reads MDHEN; CDR2 reads SYDVKM. The CDR3 extends over 17 amino acids. The CDR3 region is CASSLWVQGNYYNEQFF. CDR3 coding DNA: TGTGCCAGCAGTTTATGGGTACAGGGTAACTACTACAATGAGCAGTTCTTC.